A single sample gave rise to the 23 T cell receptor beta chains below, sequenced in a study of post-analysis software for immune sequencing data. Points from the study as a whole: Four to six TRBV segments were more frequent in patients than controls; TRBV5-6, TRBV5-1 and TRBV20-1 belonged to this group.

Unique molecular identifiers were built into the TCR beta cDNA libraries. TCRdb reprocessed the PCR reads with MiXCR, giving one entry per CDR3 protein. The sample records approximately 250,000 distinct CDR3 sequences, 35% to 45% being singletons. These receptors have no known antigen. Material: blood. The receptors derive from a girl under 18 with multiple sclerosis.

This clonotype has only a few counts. The CDR3 protein is CASSSVELGSQYF. Here the CDR3 DNA reads TGTGCCAGCAGTTCCGTTGAACTCGGCTCCCAGTACTTC. The J gene is TRBJ2-7, the V gene TRBV6-6; no reliable D call. V was shortened by 4 bases and J by 10 bases, with 17 bases between the two germline ends. Looked up from germline, CDR1 is MNHNY and CDR2 is SVGAGI (reference sequence). This CDR3 is 13 amino acids long.

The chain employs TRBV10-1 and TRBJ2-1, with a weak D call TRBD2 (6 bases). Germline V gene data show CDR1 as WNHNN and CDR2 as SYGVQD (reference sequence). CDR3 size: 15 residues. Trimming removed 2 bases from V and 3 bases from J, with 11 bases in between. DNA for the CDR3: TGCGCCAGCAGTGAGGGTAGCGGAGGCTACAATGAGCAGTTCTTC. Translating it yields CASSEGSGGYNEQFF.

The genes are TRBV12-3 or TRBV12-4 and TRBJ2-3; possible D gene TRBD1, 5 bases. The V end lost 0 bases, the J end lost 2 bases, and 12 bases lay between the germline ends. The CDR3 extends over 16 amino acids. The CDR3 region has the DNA TGTGCCAGCAGTTTAGCTCCAGGGCATATCACAGATACGCAGTATTTT. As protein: CASSLAPGHITDTQYF.

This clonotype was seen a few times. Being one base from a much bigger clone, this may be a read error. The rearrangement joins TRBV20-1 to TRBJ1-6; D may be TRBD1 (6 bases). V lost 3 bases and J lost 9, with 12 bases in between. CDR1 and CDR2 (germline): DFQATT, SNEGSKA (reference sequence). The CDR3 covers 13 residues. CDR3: CSASGDKISPLHF. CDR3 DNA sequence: TGCAGTGCTAGCGGGGACAAAATTTCACCCCTCCACTTT.

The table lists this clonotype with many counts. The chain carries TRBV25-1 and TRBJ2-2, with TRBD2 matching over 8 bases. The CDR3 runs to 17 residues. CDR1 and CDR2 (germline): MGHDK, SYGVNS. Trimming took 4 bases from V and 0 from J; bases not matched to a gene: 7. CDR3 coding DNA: TGTGCCAGCAGTGCGACTAGCGTTCAGGCGAACACCGGGGAGCTGTTTTTT. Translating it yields CASSATSVQANTGELFF.

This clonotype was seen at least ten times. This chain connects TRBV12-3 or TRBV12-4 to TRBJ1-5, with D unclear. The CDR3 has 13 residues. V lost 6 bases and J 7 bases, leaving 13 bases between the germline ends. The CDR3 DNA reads TGTGCCAGCAGCTCCACTGTAGGGCAGCCCCAGCATTTT. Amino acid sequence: CASSSTVGQPQHF.

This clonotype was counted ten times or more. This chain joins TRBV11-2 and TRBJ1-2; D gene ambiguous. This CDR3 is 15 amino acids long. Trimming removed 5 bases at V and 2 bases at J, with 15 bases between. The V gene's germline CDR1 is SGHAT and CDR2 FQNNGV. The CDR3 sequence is CASSPRSGANYGYTF. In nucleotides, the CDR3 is TGTGCCAGCAGCCCTAGGTCGGGAGCCAACTATGGCTACACCTTC.

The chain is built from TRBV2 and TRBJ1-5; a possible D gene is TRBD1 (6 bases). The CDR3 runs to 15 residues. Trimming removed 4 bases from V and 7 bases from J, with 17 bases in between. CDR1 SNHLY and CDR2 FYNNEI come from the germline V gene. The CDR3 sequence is CASSGGLGGYQPQHF. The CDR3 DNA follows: TGTGCCAGCAGTGGGGGTTTGGGGGGCTACCAGCCCCAGCATTTT.

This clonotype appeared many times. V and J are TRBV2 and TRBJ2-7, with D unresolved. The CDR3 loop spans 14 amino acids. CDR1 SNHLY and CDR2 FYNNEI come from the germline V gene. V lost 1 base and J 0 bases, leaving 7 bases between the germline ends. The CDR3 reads CASSEVVTSYEQYF. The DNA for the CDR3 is TGTGCCAGCAGTGAAGTTGTCACCTCCTACGAGCAGTACTTC.

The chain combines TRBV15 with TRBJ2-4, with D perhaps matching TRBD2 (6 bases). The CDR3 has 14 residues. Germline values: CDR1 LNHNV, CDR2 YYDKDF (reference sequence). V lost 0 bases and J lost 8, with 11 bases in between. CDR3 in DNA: TGTGCCACCAGCAGAGATCTACTAGCTGACATTCAGTACTTC. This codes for CATSRDLLADIQYF.

CDR3 sequence (DNA): TGTGCCAGCAGCTCCCCCCATAAAGGGTGGGATGGCTACACCTTC. It encodes CASSSPHKGWDGYTF. The rearrangement links TRBV7-2 to TRBJ1-2, with D uncertain. This CDR3 is 15 amino acids long. The V end was cut by 4 bases, the J end by 6 bases, with 18 bases between. Germline CDR1 and CDR2: SGHTA and FQGNSA. The variable domain in full, with the rest retrieved from reference TRBV7-2 and TRBJ1-2, is GAGVSQSPSNKVTEKGKDVELRCDPISGHTALYWYRQSLGQGLEFLIYFQGNSAPDKSGLPSDRFSAERTGGSVSTLTIQRTQQEDSAVYLCASSSPHKGWDGYTFGSGTRLTVV.

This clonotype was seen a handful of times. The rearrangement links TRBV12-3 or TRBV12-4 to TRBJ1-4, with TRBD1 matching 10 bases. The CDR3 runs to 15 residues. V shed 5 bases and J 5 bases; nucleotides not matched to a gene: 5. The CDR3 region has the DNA TGTGCCAGCAGTCAGAGACAGGGGGCGAATGAAAAACTGTTTTTT. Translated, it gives CASSQRQGANEKLFF.

CDR3 DNA: TGCAGTGCCTCCACTAGCGGGAGGGCCAGGAGGGCAGATACGCAGTATTTT. Encoded protein: CSASTSGRARRADTQYF. The rearrangement links TRBV20-1 to TRBJ2-3, with 13 positions matching TRBD2. V shed 6 bases, J shed 4 bases, and the junction held 13 bases outside the gene matches. Germline CDR1 is DFQATT and CDR2 is SNEGSKA (reference sequence). The CDR3 runs 17 residues.

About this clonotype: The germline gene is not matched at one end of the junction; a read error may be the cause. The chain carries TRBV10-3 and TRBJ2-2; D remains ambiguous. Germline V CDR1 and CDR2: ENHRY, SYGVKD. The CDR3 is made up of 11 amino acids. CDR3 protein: CAIENSGELFF. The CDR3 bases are TGTGCCATCGAGAACAGCGGGGAGCTGTTTTTT.

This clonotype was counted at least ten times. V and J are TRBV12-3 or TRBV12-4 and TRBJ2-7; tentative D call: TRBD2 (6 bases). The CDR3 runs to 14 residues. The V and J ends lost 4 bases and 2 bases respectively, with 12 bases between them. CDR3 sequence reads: CASSYGDLAYEQYF. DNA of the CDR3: TGTGCCAGCAGTTACGGGGACTTGGCCTACGAGCAGTACTTC.

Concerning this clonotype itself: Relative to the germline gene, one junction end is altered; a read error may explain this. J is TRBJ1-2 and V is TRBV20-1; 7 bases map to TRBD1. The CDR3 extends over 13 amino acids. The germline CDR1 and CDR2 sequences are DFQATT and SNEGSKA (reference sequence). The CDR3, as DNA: TGCAGTGCTAACAAAACAGGGGACGATGGATACACCTTC. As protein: CSANKTGDDGYTF.

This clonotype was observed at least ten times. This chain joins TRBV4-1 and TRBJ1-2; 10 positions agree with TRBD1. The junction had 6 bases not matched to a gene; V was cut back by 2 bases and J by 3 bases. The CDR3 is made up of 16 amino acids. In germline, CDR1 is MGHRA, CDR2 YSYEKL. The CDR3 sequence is CASSQLSGTGDYGYTF. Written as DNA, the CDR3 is TGCGCCAGCAGCCAACTATCCGGGACAGGGGACTATGGCTACACCTTC.

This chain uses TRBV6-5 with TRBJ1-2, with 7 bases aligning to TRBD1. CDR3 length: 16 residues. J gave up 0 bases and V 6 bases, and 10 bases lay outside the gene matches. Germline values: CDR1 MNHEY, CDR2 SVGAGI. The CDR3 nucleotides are TGTGCCAGCAGCACCGGGACAGCTCCCTCTAACTATGGCTACACCTTC. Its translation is CASSTGTAPSNYGYTF.

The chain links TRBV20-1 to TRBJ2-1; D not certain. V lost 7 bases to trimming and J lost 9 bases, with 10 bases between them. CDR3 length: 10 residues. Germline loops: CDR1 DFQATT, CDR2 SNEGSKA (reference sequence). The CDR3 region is CSVEVIEQFF. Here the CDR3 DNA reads TGCAGTGTAGAAGTCATTGAGCAGTTCTTC.

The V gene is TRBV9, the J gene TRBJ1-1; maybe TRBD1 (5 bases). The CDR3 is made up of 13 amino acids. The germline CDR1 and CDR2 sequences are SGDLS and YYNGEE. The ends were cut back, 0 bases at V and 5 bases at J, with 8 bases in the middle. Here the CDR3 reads CASSVGGRTEAFF. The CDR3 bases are TGTGCCAGCAGCGTAGGGGGGAGGACTGAAGCTTTCTTT.

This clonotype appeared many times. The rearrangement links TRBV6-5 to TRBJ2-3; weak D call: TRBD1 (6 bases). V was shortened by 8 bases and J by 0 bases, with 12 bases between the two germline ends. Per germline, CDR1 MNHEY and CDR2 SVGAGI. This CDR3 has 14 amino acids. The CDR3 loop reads CASGGRSSTDTQYF. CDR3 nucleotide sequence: TGTGCCAGCGGGGGCCGGTCTAGCACAGATACGCAGTATTTT.

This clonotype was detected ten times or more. CDR3 in DNA: TGTGCCAGCATGGTTCAGGGGGATCAGCCCCAGCATTTT. Its translation is CASMVQGDQPQHF. V and J are TRBV6-1 and TRBJ1-5; 7 positions match TRBD1. CDR3 size: 13 residues. Germline CDR1 reads MNHNS; CDR2 reads SASEGT. V dropped 7 bases and J dropped 5; count of bases not matched to a gene: 5.

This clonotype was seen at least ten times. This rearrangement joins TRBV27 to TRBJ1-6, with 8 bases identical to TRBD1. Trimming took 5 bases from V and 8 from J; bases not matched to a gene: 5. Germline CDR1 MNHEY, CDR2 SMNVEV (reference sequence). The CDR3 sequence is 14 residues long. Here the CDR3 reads CASSDNRGYSPLHF. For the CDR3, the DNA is TGTGCCAGCAGTGACAACAGGGGGTATTCACCCCTCCACTTT.